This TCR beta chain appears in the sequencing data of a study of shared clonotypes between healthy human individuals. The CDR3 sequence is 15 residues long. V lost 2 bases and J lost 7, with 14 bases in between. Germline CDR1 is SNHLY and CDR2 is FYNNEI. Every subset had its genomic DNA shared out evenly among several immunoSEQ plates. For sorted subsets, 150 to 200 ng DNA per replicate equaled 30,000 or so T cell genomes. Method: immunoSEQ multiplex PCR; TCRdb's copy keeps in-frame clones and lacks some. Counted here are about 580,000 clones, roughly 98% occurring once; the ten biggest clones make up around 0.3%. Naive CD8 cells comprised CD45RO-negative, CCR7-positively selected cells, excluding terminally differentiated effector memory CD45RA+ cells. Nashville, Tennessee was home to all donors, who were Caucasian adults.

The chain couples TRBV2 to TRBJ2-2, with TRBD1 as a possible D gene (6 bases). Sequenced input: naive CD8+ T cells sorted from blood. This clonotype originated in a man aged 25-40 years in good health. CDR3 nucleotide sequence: TGTGCCAGCAGTGAATCTACAGGGTCCGGCGGGGAGCTGTTTTTT. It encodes CASSESTGSGGELFF. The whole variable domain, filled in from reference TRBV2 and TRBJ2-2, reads EPEVTQTPSHQVTQMGQEVILRCVPISNHLYFYWYRQILGQKVEFLVSFYNNEISEKSEIFDDQFSVERPDGSNFTLKIRSTKLEDSAMYFCASSESTGSGGELFFGEGSRLTVL.